This is a list of T cell receptor beta chains from one sample in a study of early T cells in non-severe SARS-CoV-2 infection. In TCRdb, the 5' RACE reads were re-called with MiXCR into one record per CDR3 protein. Of 55,000 to 70,000 distinct CDR3 sequences in the sample, 9.5% to 15% were seen once. The specimen was whole blood. These TCRs come from an adult who was a healthcare worker with PCR-confirmed SARS-CoV-2 infection or an uninfected control (not recorded which). CDR3s include the opening cysteine and the closing phenylalanine or tryptophan. Size is stated for part of the rows, as once, few or many counts, or as a class when the clone is expanded.

J | size | V | CDR3
TRBJ2-7 | - | TRBV11-1 | CASSTTRYEQYF
TRBJ2-1 | - | TRBV7-2 | CASSYGTYNEQFF
TRBJ2-1 | few | TRBV6-5 | CASGRGLAGAEQFF
TRBJ2-1 | - | TRBV18 | CASSTGRVFYNEQFF
TRBJ2-7 | - | TRBV30 | CACRPPGQYYEQYF
TRBJ1-3 | many | TRBV12-3/TRBV12-4 | CASSLSGTGRNTIYF
TRBJ2-7 | - | TRBV27 | CASSLGGFSYEQYF
TRBJ2-4 | many | TRBV7-6 | CASSLKGSTIQYF
TRBJ2-7 | - | TRBV12-3/TRBV12-4 | CASSTGLTSYEQYF
TRBJ1-6 | - | TRBV6-1 | CALGRVDSPLHF
TRBJ1-6 | - | TRBV7-6 | CASSLTQLYNSPLHF
TRBJ1-4 | - | TRBV18 | CASSPPDWGKLFF
TRBJ2-7 | - | TRBV29-1 | CSARQGADYEQYF
TRBJ2-1 | - | TRBV5-1 | CASSFAPVGAGGQVYFF
TRBJ1-2 | few | TRBV3-1 | CASSPRAELSYYGYTF
TRBJ1-2 | - | TRBV20-1 | CSALTGGLGAGYTF
TRBJ1-1 | - | TRBV5-1 | CASSAAPRQGGLNTEAFF
TRBJ2-1 | many | TRBV9 | CASSARRNEQFF
TRBJ2-6 | few | TRBV12-3/TRBV12-4 | CASTGDRASGANVLTF
TRBJ2-6 | many | TRBV20-1 | CSARDSSGANVLTF
TRBJ2-7 | - | TRBV10-2 | CASSVVSTPPHEQYF
TRBJ2-1 | few | TRBV7-9 | CASSLAEGTSLYNEQFF
TRBJ1-1 | many | TRBV30 | CAWSRQVAEAFF
TRBJ2-5 | many | TRBV9 | CASSVAPRPQETQYF